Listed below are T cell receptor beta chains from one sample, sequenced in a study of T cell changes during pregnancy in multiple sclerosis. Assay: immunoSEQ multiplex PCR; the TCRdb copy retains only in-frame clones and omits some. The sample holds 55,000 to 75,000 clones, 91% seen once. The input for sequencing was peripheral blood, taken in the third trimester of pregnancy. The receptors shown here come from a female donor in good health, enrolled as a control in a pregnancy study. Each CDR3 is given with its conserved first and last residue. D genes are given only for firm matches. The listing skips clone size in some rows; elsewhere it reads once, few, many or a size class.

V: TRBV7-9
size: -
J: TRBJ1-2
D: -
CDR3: CASSHDPGTLHYGYTF
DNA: TGTGCCAGCAGCCACGATCCCGGGACACTTCACTATGGCTACACCTTC

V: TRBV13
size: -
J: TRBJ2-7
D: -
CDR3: CASSPPTSSYEQYF
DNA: TGTGCCAGCAGCCCTCCGACTAGCTCCTACGAGCAGTACTTC

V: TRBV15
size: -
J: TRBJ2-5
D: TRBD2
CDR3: CATSRDPSGEETQYF
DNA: TGTGCCACCAGCAGAGACCCCAGCGGGGAGGAGACCCAGTACTTC

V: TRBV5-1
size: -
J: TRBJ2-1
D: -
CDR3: CASSLAGDYNEQFF
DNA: TGCGCCAGCAGCTTGGCGGGGGACTACAATGAGCAGTTCTTC

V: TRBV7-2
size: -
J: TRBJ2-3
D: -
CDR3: CASSLGGGEGADTQYF
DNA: TGTGCCAGCAGCTTAGGGGGCGGGGAAGGGGCAGATACGCAGTATTTT

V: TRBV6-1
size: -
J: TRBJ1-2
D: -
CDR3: CASSPTVRVGYTF
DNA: TGTGCCAGCAGCCCAACGGTCAGGGTTGGCTACACCTTC

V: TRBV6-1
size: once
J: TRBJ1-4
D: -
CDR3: CASSEITGITNEKLFF
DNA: TGTGCCAGCAGTGAAATTACAGGCATAACTAATGAAAAACTGTTTTTT

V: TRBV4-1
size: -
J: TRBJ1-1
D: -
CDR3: CASSRKTGGGTEAFF
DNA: TGCGCCAGCAGCCGAAAGACCGGGGGGGGTACTGAAGCTTTCTTT

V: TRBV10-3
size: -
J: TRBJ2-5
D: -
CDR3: CAISEPRLVETQYF
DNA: TGTGCCATCAGTGAGCCCCGACTAGTAGAGACCCAGTACTTC

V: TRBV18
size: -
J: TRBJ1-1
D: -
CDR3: CASSRTENTEAFF
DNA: TGTGCCAGCTCACGAACAGAGAACACTGAAGCTTTCTTT

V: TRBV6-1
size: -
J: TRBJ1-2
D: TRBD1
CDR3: CASSTEGAYGYTF
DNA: TGTGCCAGCAGTACAGAGGGGGCCTATGGCTACACCTTC

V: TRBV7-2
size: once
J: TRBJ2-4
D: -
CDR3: CASSSRSTKNIQYF
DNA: TGTGCCAGCAGCTCTCGGTCAACCAAAAACATTCAGTACTTC

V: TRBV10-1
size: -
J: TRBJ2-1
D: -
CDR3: CASSDQLTEQFF
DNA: TGCGCCAGCAGTGACCAACTAACAGAGCAGTTCTTC

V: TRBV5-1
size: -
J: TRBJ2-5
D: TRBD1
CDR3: CASSDGTGREETQYF
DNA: TGCGCCAGCAGCGACGGGACAGGGAGGGAAGAGACCCAGTACTTC

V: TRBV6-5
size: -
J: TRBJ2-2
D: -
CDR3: CASSYLVRGRTGELFF
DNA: TGTGCCAGCAGTTATTTAGTAAGGGGTAGAACCGGGGAGCTGTTTTTT

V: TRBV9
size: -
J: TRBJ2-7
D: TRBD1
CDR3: CASSFGQGYEQYF
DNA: TGTGCCAGCAGCTTTGGACAGGGCTACGAGCAGTACTTC

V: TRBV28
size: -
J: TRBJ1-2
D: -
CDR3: CASSLGPYGYTF
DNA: TGTGCCAGCAGTTTGGGGCCCTATGGCTACACCTTC

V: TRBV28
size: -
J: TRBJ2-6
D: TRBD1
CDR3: CASSLYEGTGISGANVLTF
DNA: TGTGCCAGCAGTTTATATGAAGGGACAGGGATCTCTGGGGCCAACGTCCTGACTTTC

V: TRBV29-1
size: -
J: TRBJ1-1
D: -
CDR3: CSIRDTDTEAFF
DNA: TGCAGCATCCGGGACACAGACACTGAAGCTTTCTTT

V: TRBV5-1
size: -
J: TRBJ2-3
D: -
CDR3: CASRLTPDTQYF
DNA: TGCGCCAGCAGACTCACCCCAGATACGCAGTATTTT

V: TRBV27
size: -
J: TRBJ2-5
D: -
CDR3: CASSFLVPGAEQYF
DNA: TGTGCCAGCAGTTTTTTAGTTCCGGGTGCGGAGCAGTACTTC